Listed below are T cell receptor beta chains from one sample, sequenced in a study of blood T cell repertoires in COVID-19. The repertoire was sequenced with immunoSEQ multiplex PCR; TCRdb's copy has only in-frame clones and lacks some. The data contain about 330,000 clones, about 87% of them singletons. Sequenced sample: PBMCs or T cells enriched from blood (not recorded which). The source is a man aged 30 to 45 who had recovered from COVID-19. The CDR3 runs from the conserved cysteine through the conserved F or W. The order of the fields is clone size, J gene, D gene, V gene, CDR3 length, CDR3 DNA, CDR3 protein. D genes are given only for firm matches. Clone size is stated in some rows and not others, as once, few, many or a class when expanded.

. TRBJ1-5 TRBD1 TRBV18 14 TGTGCCAGCTCACCACGGCAGGGGGCTCAGCCCCAGCATTTT CASSPRQGAQPQHF
. TRBJ1-1 . TRBV3-1/TRBV3-2 15 TGTGCCAGCAGCCAAGATCGGAGGGCGGGCACTGAAGCTTTCTTT CASSQDRRAGTEAFF
. TRBJ1-1 . TRBV18 14 TGTGCCAGCTCACCACCGGCAGGGGAAGTTGCAGCTTTCTTT CASSPPAGEVAAFF
. TRBJ1-1 . TRBV9 13 TGTGCCAGCACGGACACCATGAACACTGAAGCTTTCTTT CASTDTMNTEAFF
. TRBJ2-1 TRBD2 TRBV28 15 TGTGCCAGCAGTCTGAGCGGGGGCTCCTACAATGAGCAGTTCTTC CASSLSGGSYNEQFF
. TRBJ2-3 TRBD2 TRBV7-3 16 TGTGCCAGCAGCTTACGTGGTAGCGGGGGGACAGATACGCAGTATTTT CASSLRGSGGTDTQYF
. TRBJ1-2 TRBD1 TRBV6-5 16 TGTGCCAGCAGTTATGGAAGTCCCGGGACAGGGACTGGCTACACCTTC CASSYGSPGTGTGYTF
few TRBJ2-1 . TRBV27 17 TGTGCCAGCAGTCTTCGAGGAGGGTACAGCTCCTACAATGAGCAGTTCTTC CASSLRGGYSSYNEQFF
. TRBJ1-3 TRBD1 TRBV5-1 14 TGCGCCAGCAGCGGACAGGGTGCAGGAAACACCATATATTTT CASSGQGAGNTIYF
. TRBJ2-2 . TRBV28 13 TGTGCCAGCAGCCTAGGGGGAGCCGGGGAGCTGTTTTTT CASSLGGAGELFF
. TRBJ2-2 TRBD2 TRBV4-2 16 TGTGCCAGCAGCCAAGACGATAGGGAGGGCACCGGGGAGCTGTTTTTT CASSQDDREGTGELFF
. TRBJ1-5 TRBD1 TRBV7-2 15 TGTGCCAGCAGCCTTAGGACAGGCCTGAATCAGCCCCAGCATTTT CASSLRTGLNQPQHF
once TRBJ1-2 . TRBV28 13 TGTGCCAGCAGTTTATCGGAGGGGATTCTCTACACCTTC CASSLSEGILYTF
. TRBJ2-7 . TRBV28 14 TGTGCCAGCCTAGGGCTAGGGGGGGCCTACGAGCAGTACTTC CASLGLGGAYEQYF
once TRBJ2-3 TRBD2 TRBV19 15 TGTGCCAGTAGTATACAAGCGGGACTCACAGATACGCAGTATTTT CASSIQAGLTDTQYF
. TRBJ2-1 . TRBV28 15 TGTGCCAGCAGTTTAACTAGCCCGAAAGACAATGAGCAGTTCTTC CASSLTSPKDNEQFF
. TRBJ1-1 . TRBV10-2 14 TGCGCCAGCAGTGGAACGGTAAAGAACACTGAAGCTTTCTTT CASSGTVKNTEAFF
. TRBJ1-1 . TRBV28 16 TGTGCCAGCAGTTTATTGTGGGGAGAGAGAAACACTGAAGCTTTCTTT CASSLLWGERNTEAFF
. TRBJ1-3 . TRBV9 15 TGTGCCAGCAGCCCGGCCGGGGGCTCTGGAAACACCATATATTTT CASSPAGGSGNTIYF
. TRBJ2-7 TRBD1 TRBV28 13 TGTGCCAGCAGTGCGGGACAGGGTTACGAGCAGTACTTC CASSAGQGYEQYF
. TRBJ1-4 TRBD1 TRBV2 17 TGTGCCAGCAGTCCACAGGGGGCCGGGTCGACTAATGAAAAACTGTTTTTT CASSPQGAGSTNEKLFF
once TRBJ1-1 . TRBV7-8 13 TGTGCCAACGTGCCACAGCCGAACACTGAAGCTTTCTTT CANVPQPNTEAFF
. TRBJ2-1 . TRBV6-1 16 TGTGCCAGCAGTGACGCTTACAGGACTAACTACAATGAGCAGTTCTTC CASSDAYRTNYNEQFF
. TRBJ1-5 TRBD1 TRBV6-5 15 TGTGCCAGCAGTTCCACCGGGACAGCTCTCCAGCCCCAGCATTTT CASSSTGTALQPQHF
. TRBJ2-7 . TRBV6-5 13 TGTGCCAGCAGTACCACCAGGGGCTACGAGCAGTACTTC CASSTTRGYEQYF
. TRBJ2-7 . TRBV7-9 14 TGTGCCAGCAGCTTAGCGGGGCAGAACCACGAGCAGTACTTC CASSLAGQNHEQYF
. TRBJ2-5 . TRBV24-1 16 TGTGCCACCAGTGTCTTGGGGAAGGGGTTGGAAGAGACCCAGTACTTC CATSVLGKGLEETQYF
. TRBJ1-2 . TRBV30 13 TGTGCCTGGAGCCCCTTGGGGCAGGGCGGCTACACCTTC CAWSPLGQGGYTF
. TRBJ1-2 TRBD1 TRBV28 15 TGTGCCAGCAGCCCCGACAGGGGGGGATCCTATGGCTACACCTTC CASSPDRGGSYGYTF
. TRBJ1-1 . TRBV7-9 14 TGTGCCAGCAGCCCACGGGGAGGGGCGGGGGAAGCTTTCTTT CASSPRGGAGEAFF
. TRBJ2-1 TRBD1 TRBV19 15 TGTGCCAGTAGTATCGCAGGACAGGGAGGCAATGAGCAGTTCTTC CASSIAGQGGNEQFF
. TRBJ1-1 . TRBV11-2 11 TGTGCCAGCAGCTTAAAGGGGGAAGCTTTCTTT CASSLKGEAFF
. TRBJ2-1 . TRBV7-9 11 TGTGCCAGCAGCTTAGGGGCGGAGCAGTTCTTC CASSLGAEQFF
. TRBJ2-1 . TRBV18 14 TGTGCCAGCTCACCGAGGCCCAACTACAATGAGCAGTTCTTC CASSPRPNYNEQFF
. TRBJ2-7 TRBD1 TRBV7-9 15 TGTGCCAGCAGCTTAAGGGGACAGGGTTTCACAGAGCAGTACTTC CASSLRGQGFTEQYF
. TRBJ2-6 . TRBV5-1 18 TGCGCCAGCAGCTTGGGGGGCAGGCTCGGCTCTGGGGCCAACGTCCTGACTTTC CASSLGGRLGSGANVLTF
. TRBJ1-3 . TRBV15 15 TGTGCCACCAGCAGAGATGGGAGACTAGGGAACACCATATATTTT CATSRDGRLGNTIYF
. TRBJ2-3 . TRBV5-3 14 TGTGCCAGAATGGGAGGGGGGGCCGCAGATACGCAGTATTTT CARMGGGAADTQYF
. TRBJ1-2 . TRBV6-5 14 TGTGCCAGCAGTTACTCGGCGGGGAGGGATGGCTACACCTTC CASSYSAGRDGYTF
. TRBJ1-1 TRBD1 TRBV5-5 13 TGTGCCAGCAGCTTGGCAGGGGACAGTGAAGCTTTCTTT CASSLAGDSEAFF
. TRBJ1-4 . TRBV30 15 TGTGCCTGGAGTTTTGCTCAGGGAACTAATGAAAAACTGTTTTTT CAWSFAQGTNEKLFF
. TRBJ1-6 TRBD1 TRBV9 15 TGTGCCAGCAGCGTAGGGGACAGAGATTATTCACCCCTCCACTTT CASSVGDRDYSPLHF
. TRBJ2-7 TRBD1 TRBV10-2 15 TGCGCCAGCAGTGAGTCTGGGACAGGTTCCTACGAGCAGTACTTC CASSESGTGSYEQYF
. TRBJ1-2 . TRBV6-2/TRBV6-3 12 TGTGCCAGCAGTTTTACAGTTAATGGCTACACCTTC CASSFTVNGYTF
. TRBJ1-2 . TRBV7-8 15 TGTGCCAGCAGCTTAGATGGCAGGGAGGGCTATGGCTACACCTTC CASSLDGREGYGYTF
. TRBJ1-2 . TRBV7-9 15 TGTGCCAGCAGCTCGTTGAGGGGGTCTGCCTATGGCTACACCTTC CASSSLRGSAYGYTF